This entry concerns a single TCR beta chain. Assay: immunoSEQ multiplex PCR; the TCRdb copy retains only in-frame clones and omits some. Of some 530,000 clones listed, approximately 91% are singletons. Participants' own reports of clinical history determined their cohort assignment. Resolution of symptoms, clearance, or two negative PCRs was present in recovered Cohort 3 donors. This CDR3 has 13 residues. Trimming stripped 7 bases from V and 2 bases from J, with 12 bases between. The germline V gene has CDR1 SQVTM and CDR2 ANQGSEA. The data were taken from a study of blood T cell repertoires in COVID-19. Study-wide background: Nucleic acid was either cDNA or gDNA, and it came from T cells, B-cell-depleted T cells, or PBMCs.

This receptor was identified in a woman aged 60-70 years who had recovered from COVID-19. V is TRBV29-1 and J is TRBJ2-4, with D perhaps matching TRBD2 (5 bases). The material sequenced was PBMCs or T cells enriched from blood (not recorded which). DNA of the CDR3: TGCAGCGCCAGAGGGCTTTCCAAAAACATTCAGTACTTC. Translation: CSARGLSKNIQYF.